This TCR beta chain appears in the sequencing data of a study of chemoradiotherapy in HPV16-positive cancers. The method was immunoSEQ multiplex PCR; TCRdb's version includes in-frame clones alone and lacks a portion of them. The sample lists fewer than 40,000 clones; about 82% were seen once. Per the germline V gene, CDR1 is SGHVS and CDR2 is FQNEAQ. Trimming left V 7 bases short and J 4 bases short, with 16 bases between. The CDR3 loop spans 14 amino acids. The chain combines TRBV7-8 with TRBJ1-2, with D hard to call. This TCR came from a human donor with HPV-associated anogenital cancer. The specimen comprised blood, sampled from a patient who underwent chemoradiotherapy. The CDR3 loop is CASNQVVGVYGYTF. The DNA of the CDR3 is TGTGCCAGCAATCAGGTGGTTGGAGTCTATGGCTACACCTTC.